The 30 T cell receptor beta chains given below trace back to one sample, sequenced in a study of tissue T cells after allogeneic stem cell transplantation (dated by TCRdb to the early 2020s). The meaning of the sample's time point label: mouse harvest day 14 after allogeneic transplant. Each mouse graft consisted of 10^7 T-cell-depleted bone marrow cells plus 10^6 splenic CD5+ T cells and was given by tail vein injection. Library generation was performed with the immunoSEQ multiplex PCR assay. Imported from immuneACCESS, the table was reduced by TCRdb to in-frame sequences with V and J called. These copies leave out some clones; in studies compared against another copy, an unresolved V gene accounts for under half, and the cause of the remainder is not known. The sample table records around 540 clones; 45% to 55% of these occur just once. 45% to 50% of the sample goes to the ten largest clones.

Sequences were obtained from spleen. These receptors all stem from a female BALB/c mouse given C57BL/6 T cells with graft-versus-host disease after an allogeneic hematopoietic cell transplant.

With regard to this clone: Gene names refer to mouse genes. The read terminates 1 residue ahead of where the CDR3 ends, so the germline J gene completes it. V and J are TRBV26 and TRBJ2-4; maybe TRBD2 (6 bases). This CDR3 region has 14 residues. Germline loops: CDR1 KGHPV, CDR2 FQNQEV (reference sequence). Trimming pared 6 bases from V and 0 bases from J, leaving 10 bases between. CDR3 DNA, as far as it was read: TGTGCCAGCAGCCCGACTGGTAGTCAAAACACCTTGTAC. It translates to CASSPTGSQNTLY. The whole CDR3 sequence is CASSPTGSQNTLYF.

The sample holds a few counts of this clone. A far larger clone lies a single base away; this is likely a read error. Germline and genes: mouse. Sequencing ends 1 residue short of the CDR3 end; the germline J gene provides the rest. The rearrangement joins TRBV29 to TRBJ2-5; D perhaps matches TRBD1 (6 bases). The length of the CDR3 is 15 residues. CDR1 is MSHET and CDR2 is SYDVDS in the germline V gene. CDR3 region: CARSPTGFNQDTQYF. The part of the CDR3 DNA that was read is TGTGCTCGCAGTCCCACAGGGTTTAACCAAGACACCCAGTAC.

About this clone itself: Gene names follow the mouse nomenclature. The CDR3 DNA, read in part, is TGCACCTGCAGCCGGGACAGCGCAAACTCCGACTACACC. Residues: CTCSRDSANSDYT. From start to end, the CDR3 is CTCSRDSANSDYTF. The chain carries TRBV1 and TRBJ1-2, with TRBD1 identical over 7 bases. Read data end 1 residue before the CDR3 end; the end is taken from the germline J gene. CDR1 and CDR2 (germline): NSQYPW, LRSPGD (reference sequence). V lost 6 bases and J lost 0; bases outside the gene matches: 4. This CDR3 region has 14 residues. The full variable domain, with the rest looked up from reference TRBV1 and TRBJ1-2, is VTLLEQNPRWRLVPRGQAVNLRCILKNSQYPWMSWYQQDLQKQLQWLFTLRSPGDKEVKSLPGADYLATRVTDTELRLQVANMSQGRTLYCTCSRDSANSDYTFGSGTRLLVI.

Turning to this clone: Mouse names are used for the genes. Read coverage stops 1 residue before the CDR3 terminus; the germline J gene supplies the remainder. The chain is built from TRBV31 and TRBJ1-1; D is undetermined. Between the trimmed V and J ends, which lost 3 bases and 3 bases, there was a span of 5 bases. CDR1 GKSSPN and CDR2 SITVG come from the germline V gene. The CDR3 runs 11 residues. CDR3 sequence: CAWSRDTEVFF. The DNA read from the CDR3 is TGTGCCTGGAGCCGGGACACAGAAGTCTTC. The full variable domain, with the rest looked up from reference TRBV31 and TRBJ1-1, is AQTIHQWPVAEIKAVGSPLSLGCTIKGKSSPNLYWYWQATGGTLQQLFYSITVGQVESVVQLNLSASRPKDDQFILSTEKLLLSHSGFYLCAWSRDTEVFFGKGTRLTVV.

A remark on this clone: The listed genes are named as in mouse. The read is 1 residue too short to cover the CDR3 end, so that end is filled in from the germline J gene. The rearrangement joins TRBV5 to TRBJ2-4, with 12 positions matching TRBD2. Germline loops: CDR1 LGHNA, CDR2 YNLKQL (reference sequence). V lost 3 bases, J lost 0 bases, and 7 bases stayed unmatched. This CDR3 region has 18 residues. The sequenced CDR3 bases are TGTGCCAGCAGCCACTACCGGGACTGGGGGGCTAGTCAAAACACCTTGTAC. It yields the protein CASSHYRDWGASQNTLY. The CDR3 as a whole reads CASSHYRDWGASQNTLYF.

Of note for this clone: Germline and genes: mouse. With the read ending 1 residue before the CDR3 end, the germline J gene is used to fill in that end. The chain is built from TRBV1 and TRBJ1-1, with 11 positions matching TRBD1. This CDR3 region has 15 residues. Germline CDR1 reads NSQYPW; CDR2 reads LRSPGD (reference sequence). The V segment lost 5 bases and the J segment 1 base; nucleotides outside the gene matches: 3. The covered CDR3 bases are TGCACCTGCAGTCCCGGACAGGGGGCGAACACAGAAGTCTTC. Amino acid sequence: CTCSPGQGANTEVF. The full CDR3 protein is CTCSPGQGANTEVFF.

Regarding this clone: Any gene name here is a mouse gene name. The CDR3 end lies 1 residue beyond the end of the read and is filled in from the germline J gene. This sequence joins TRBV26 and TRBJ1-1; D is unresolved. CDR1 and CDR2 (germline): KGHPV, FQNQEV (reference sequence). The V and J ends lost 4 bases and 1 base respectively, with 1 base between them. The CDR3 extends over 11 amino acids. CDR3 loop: CASSRNTEVFF. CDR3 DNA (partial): TGTGCCAGCAGTCGGAACACAGAAGTCTTC.

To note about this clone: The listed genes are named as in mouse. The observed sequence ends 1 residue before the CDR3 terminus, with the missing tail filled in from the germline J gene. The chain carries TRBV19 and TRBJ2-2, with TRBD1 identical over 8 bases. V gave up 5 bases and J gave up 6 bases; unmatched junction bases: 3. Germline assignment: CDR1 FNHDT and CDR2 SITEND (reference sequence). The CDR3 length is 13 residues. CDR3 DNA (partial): TGTGCCAGCAGAGGGACAGGATCCGGGCAGCTCTAC. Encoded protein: CASRGTGSGQLY. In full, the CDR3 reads CASRGTGSGQLYF. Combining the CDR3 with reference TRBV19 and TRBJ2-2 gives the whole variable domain GGIITQTPKFLIGQEGQKLTLKCQQNFNHDTMYWYRQDSGKGLRLIYYSITENDLQKGDLSEGYDASREKKSSFSLTVTSAQKNEMAVFLCASRGTGSGQLYFGEGSKLTVL.

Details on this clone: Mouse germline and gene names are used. CDR3 bases read: TGTGCCAGCGGTGATGCCGACACAGAAGTCTTC. Protein sequence: CASGDADTEVF. In full, the CDR3 reads CASGDADTEVFF. The rearrangement joins TRBV13-2 to TRBJ1-1; D uncertain. The read finishes 1 residue shy of the CDR3 end, and the germline J gene is used to complete it. This CDR3 spans 12 amino acids. The V and J ends lost 0 bases and 3 bases respectively, with 3 bases between them. CDR1 NNHNN and CDR2 SYGAGS come from the germline V gene (reference sequence).

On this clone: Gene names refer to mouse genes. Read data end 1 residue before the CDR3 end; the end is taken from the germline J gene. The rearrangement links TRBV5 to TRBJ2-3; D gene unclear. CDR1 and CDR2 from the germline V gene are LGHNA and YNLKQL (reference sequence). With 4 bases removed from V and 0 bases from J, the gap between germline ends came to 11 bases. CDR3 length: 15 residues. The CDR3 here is CASSPRHSSAETLYF. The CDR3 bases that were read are TGTGCCAGCAGCCCCCGACACTCTAGTGCAGAAACGCTGTAT.

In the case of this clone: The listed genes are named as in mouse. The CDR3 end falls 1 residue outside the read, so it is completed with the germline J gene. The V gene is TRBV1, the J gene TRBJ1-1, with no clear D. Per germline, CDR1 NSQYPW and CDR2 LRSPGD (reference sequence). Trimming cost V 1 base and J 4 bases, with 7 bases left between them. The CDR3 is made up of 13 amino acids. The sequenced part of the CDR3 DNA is TGCACCTGCAGTGCAGGGGAGGGCACAGAAGTCTTC. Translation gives CTCSAGEGTEVF. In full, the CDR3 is CTCSAGEGTEVFF. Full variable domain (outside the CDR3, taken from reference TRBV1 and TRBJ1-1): VTLLEQNPRWRLVPRGQAVNLRCILKNSQYPWMSWYQQDLQKQLQWLFTLRSPGDKEVKSLPGADYLATRVTDTELRLQVANMSQGRTLYCTCSAGEGTEVFFGKGTRLTVV.

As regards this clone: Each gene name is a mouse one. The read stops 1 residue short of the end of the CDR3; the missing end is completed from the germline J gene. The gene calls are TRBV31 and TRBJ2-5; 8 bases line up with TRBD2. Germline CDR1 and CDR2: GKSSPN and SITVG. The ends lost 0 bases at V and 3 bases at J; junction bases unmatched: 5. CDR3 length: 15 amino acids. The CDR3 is CAWSLSVGGQDTQYF. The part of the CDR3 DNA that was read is TGTGCCTGGAGTCTCTCCGTGGGGGGGCAAGACACCCAGTAC.

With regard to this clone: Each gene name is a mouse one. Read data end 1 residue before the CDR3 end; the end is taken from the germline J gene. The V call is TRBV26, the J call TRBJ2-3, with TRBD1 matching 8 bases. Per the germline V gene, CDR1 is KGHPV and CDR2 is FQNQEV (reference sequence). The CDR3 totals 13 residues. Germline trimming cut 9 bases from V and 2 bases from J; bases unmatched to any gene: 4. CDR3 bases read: TGTGCCAGTGGACAGGGTAATGCAGAAACGCTGTAT. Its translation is CASGQGNAETLY. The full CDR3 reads CASGQGNAETLYF. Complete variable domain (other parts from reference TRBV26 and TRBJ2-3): NSKVIQTPRYLVKGQGQKAKMRCIPEKGHPVVFWYQQNKNNEFKFLINFQNQEVLQQIDMTEKRFSAECPSNSPCSLEIQSSEAGDSALYLCASGQGNAETLYFGSGTRLTVL.

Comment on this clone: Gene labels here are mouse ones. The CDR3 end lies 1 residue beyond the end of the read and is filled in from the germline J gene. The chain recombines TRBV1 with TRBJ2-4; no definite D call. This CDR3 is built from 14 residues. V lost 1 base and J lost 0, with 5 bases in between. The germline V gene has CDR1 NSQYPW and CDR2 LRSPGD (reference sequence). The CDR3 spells CTCSAGSSQNTLYF. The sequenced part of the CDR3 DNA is TGCACCTGCAGTGCAGGGAGTAGTCAAAACACCTTGTAC.

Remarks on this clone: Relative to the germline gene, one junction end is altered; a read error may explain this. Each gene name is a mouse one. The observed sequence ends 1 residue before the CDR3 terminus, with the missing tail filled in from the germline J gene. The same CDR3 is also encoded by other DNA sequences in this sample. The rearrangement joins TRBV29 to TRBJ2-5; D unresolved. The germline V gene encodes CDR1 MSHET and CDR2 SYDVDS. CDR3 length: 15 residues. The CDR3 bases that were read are TGTCCTAGCAGTCCCACCGGGTTTAACCAAGACACCCAGTAC. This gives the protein CPSSPTGFNQDTQY. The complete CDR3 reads CPSSPTGFNQDTQYF.

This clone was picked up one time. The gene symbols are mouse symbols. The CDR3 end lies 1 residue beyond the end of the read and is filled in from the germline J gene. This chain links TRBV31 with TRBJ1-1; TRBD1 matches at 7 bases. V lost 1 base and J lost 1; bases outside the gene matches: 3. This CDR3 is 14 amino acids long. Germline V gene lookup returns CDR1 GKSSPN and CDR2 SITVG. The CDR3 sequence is CAWSPGTVNTEVFF. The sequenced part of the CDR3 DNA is TGTGCCTGGAGTCCTGGGACAGTAAACACAGAAGTCTTC. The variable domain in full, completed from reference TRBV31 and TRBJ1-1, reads AQTIHQWPVAEIKAVGSPLSLGCTIKGKSSPNLYWYWQATGGTLQQLFYSITVGQVESVVQLNLSASRPKDDQFILSTEKLLLSHSGFYLCAWSPGTVNTEVFFGKGTRLTVV.

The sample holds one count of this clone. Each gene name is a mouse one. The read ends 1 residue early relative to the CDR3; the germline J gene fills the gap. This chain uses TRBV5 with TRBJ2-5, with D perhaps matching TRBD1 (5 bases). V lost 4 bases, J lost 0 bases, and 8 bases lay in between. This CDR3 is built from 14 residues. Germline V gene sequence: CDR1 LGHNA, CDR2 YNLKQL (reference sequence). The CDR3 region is CASSPRVNQDTQYF. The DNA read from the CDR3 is TGTGCCAGCAGCCCCAGGGTTAACCAAGACACCCAGTAC.

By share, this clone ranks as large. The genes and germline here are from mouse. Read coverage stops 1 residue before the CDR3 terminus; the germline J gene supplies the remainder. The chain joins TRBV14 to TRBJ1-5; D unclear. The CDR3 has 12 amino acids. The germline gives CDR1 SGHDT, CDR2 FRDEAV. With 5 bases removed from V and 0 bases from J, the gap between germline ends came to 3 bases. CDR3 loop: CASSSNNQAPLF. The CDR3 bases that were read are TGTGCCAGCAGCAGTAACAACCAGGCTCCGCTT.

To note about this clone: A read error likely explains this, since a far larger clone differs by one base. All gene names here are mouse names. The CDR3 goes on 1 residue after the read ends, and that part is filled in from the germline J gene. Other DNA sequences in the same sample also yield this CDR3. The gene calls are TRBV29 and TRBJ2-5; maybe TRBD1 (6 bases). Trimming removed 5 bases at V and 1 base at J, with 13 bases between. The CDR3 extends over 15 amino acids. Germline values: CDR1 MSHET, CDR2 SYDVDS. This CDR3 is CASSPTGFHQDTQYF. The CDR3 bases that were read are TGTGCTAGCAGTCCCACAGGGTTTCACCAAGACACCCAGTAC.

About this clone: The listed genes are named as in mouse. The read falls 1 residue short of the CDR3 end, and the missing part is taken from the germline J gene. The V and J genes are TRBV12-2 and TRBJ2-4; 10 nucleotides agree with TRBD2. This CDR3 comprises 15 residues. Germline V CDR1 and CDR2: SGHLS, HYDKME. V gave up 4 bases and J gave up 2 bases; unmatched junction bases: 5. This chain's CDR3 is CASSSDWGVQNTLYF. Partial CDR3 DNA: TGTGCCAGCTCGTCCGACTGGGGGGTTCAAAACACCTTGTAC.

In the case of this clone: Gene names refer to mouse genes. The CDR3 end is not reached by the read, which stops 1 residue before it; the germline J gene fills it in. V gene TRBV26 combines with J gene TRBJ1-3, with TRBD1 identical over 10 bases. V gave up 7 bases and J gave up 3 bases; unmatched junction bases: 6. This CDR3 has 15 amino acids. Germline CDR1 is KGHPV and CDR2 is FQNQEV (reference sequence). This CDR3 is CASTRQGANGNTLYF. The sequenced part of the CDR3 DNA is TGTGCCAGCACCAGACAGGGGGCGAATGGAAATACGCTCTAT.

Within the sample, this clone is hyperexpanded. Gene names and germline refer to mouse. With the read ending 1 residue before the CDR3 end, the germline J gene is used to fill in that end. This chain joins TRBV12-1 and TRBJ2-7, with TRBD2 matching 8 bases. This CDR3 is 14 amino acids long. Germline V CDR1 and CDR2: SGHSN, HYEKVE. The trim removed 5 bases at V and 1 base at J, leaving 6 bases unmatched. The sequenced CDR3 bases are TGTGCCAGCTTGACTGGGGCCTTTTCCTATGAACAGTAC. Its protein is CASLTGAFSYEQY. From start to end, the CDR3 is CASLTGAFSYEQYF.

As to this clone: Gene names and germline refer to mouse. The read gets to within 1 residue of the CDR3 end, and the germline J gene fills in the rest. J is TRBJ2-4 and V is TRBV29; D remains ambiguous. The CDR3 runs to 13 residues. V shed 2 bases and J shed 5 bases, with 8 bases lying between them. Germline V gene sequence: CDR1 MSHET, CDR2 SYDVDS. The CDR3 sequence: CASSLMRVNTLYF. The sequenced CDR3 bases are TGTGCTAGCAGTTTAATGAGGGTAAACACCTTGTAC.

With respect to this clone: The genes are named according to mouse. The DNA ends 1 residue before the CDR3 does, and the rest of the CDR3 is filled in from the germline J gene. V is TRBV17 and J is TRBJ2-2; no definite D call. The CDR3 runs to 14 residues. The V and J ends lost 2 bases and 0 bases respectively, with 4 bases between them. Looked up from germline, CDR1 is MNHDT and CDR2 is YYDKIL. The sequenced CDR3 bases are TGTGCTAGCAGTAGACTGGCAAACACCGGGCAGCTCTAC. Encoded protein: CASSRLANTGQLY. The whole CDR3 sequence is CASSRLANTGQLYF.

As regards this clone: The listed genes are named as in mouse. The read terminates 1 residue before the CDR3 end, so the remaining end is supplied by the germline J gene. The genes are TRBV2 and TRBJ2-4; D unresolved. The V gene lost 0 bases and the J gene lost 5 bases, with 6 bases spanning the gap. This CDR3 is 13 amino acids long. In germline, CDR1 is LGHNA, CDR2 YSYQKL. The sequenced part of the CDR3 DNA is TGTGCCAGCAGCCAAGAGCGGGGAAACACCTTGTAC. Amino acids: CASSQERGNTLY. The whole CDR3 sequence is CASSQERGNTLYF.

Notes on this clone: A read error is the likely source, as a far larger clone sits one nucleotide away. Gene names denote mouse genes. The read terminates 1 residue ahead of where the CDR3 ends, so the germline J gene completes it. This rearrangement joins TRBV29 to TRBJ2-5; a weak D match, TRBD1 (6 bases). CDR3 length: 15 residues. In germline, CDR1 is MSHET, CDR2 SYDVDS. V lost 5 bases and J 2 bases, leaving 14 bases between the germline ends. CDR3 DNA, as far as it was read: TGTGCTAGCAGTCCCACAGGGTTTACCCAAGACACCCAGTAC. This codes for CASSPTGFTQDTQY. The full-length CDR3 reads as CASSPTGFTQDTQYF.

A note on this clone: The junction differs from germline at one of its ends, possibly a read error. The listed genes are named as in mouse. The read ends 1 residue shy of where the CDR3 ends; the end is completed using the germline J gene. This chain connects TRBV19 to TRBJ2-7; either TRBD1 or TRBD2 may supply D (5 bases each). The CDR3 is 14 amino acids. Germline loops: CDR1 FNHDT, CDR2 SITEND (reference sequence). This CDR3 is CASTIRAGGYEQYF. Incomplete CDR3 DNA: TGTGCCAGCACTATACGGGCCGGGGGATATGAACAGTAC.

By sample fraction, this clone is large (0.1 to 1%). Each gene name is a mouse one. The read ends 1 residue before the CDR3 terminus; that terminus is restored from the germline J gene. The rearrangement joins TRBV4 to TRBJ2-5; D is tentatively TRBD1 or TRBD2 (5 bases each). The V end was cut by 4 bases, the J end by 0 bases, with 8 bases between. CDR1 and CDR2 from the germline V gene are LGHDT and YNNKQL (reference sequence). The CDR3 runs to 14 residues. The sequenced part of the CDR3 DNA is TGTGCCAGCAGCTCCGGGGGTAACCAAGACACCCAGTAC. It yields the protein CASSSGGNQDTQY. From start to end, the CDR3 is CASSSGGNQDTQYF.

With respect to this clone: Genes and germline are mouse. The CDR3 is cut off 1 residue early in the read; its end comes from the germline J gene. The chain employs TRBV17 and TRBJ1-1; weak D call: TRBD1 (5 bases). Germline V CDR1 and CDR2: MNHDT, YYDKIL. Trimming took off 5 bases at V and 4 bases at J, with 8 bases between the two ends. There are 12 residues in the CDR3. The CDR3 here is CASSHQGTEVFF. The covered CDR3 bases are TGTGCTAGCAGTCATCAGGGCACAGAAGTCTTC.

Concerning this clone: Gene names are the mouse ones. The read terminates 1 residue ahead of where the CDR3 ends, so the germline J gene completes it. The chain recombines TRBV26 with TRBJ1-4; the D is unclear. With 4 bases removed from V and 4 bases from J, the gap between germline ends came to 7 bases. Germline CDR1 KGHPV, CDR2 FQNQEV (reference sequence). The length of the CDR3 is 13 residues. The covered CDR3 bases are TGTGCCAGCAGTCGGCAGGACAACGAAAGATTATTT. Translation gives CASSRQDNERLF. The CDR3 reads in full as CASSRQDNERLFF.